This TCR beta chain derives from a study of cytomegalovirus exposure and HLA in healthy donors. Whole-study findings and limits: Cytomegalovirus association was assigned to about 150 TCR beta chains. Earlier analysis looked at TCR beta V segments, and most were productive about 87% or about 30% of the time. The records held CMV serostatus as the only immune exposure information. Indistinguishable V segments such as TRBV6-2 and TRBV6-3 were excluded.

The CDR3 length is 12 residues. Deletions cut 5 bases from V and 2 bases from J, with 3 bases between. The germline V gene has CDR1 SGHTA and CDR2 FQGTGA. About this clone: Its antigen remains unknown.

With 60 Vbeta and 13 Jbeta primers, the PCR was carried out. Assay: immunoSEQ multiplex PCR; the TCRdb copy retains only in-frame clones and omits some. Among about 150,000 clones listed, about three quarters were seen once. The specimen was PBMCs. The source is a woman in her thirties in good health and CMV-seronegative. The V call is TRBV7-3, the J call TRBJ2-2, with D hard to call. CDR3 region: CASSRNTGELFF. CDR3 bases: TGTGCCAGCAGCCGTAACACCGGGGAGCTGTTTTTT.